These 21 T cell receptor beta chains originate from one sample sequenced in a study of cytomegalovirus exposure and HLA in healthy donors. Amplification used 60 Vbeta primers and 13 Jbeta primers. The assay was immunoSEQ multiplex PCR, and TCRdb's table has in-frame clones only and misses some. Here the sample spans some 130,000 clones, roughly 80% being singletons. Input material: PBMCs. These receptors all come from a male donor in good health and CMV-seronegative.

This clone was seen more than once but under ten times. The chain has TRBV5-6 and TRBJ1-6; 8 bases are a match to TRBD1. This CDR3 region has 18 residues. From germline, CDR1 is SGHDT and CDR2 YYEEEE. The V segment lost 0 bases and the J segment 2 bases; nucleotides outside the gene matches: 7. CDR3 DNA sequence: TGTGCCAGCAGCTTGGAGAAAGGGACAGGCGCCTATAATTCACCCCTCCACTTT. It yields the protein CASSLEKGTGAYNSPLHF.

V gene TRBV10-3 combines with J gene TRBJ1-2; D perhaps matches TRBD1 (6 bases). The germline gives CDR1 ENHRY, CDR2 SYGVKD. The CDR3 consists of 13 residues. V lost 8 bases and J lost 2, with 12 bases in between. The CDR3 reads CAIGRGVNYGYTF. The CDR3 coding sequence is TGTGCCATCGGGAGGGGGGTAAACTATGGCTACACCTTC.

V gene TRBV30 combines with J gene TRBJ2-1; D may be TRBD2 (5 bases). The CDR3 contains 14 residues. The germline CDR1 and CDR2 sequences are GTSNPN and SVGIG (reference sequence). V lost 2 bases to trimming and J lost 2 bases, with 10 bases between them. The CDR3 loop reads CAWSRRYPYNEQFF. The CDR3 DNA follows: TGTGCCTGGAGTAGGAGGTACCCCTACAATGAGCAGTTCTTC.

The chain uses TRBV7-8 and TRBJ1-2; D remains unclear. The ends were cut back, 0 bases at V and 6 bases at J, with 17 bases in the middle. Germline loops: CDR1 SGHVS, CDR2 FQNEAQ. The CDR3 is 16 amino acids. Here the CDR3 reads CASSLAPNDNSDGYTF. The CDR3 DNA reads as TGTGCCAGCAGCTTAGCACCCAACGACAATTCTGATGGCTACACCTTC.

This clone turned up a few times. This chain uses TRBV5-1 with TRBJ2-1; 9 positions match TRBD2. CDR3 length: 17 amino acids. V gave up 2 bases and J gave up 0 bases; unmatched junction bases: 6. CDR1 is SGHRS, CDR2 YFSETQ, per germline. The CDR3 region is CASSFSSGMSSYNEQFF. The CDR3 region has the DNA TGCGCCAGCAGCTTTTCTAGCGGGATGAGCTCCTACAATGAGCAGTTCTTC. The whole variable domain, remainder taken from reference TRBV5-1 and TRBJ2-1, is KAGVTQTPRYLIKTRGQQVTLSCSPISGHRSVSWYQQTPGQGLQFLFEYFSETQRNKGNFPGRFSGRQFSNSRSEMNVSTLELGDSALYLCASSFSSGMSSYNEQFFGPGTRLTVL.

This clone came up once. The junction does not match germline at one end; this may be a read error. This rearrangement joins TRBV19 to TRBJ1-4, with D perhaps TRBD1 (6 bases). Germline CDR1 and CDR2: LNHDA and SQIVND (reference sequence). The CDR3 loop spans 14 amino acids. The CDR3 protein is CASSRRQVNEKLFF. CDR3 bases: TGTGCTAGTAGCCGCAGACAGGTTAATGAAAAACTGTTTTTT.

This clone appeared a few times. The chain combines TRBV30 with TRBJ1-1; no firm D call. CDR1 GTSNPN and CDR2 SVGIG come from the germline V gene (reference sequence). This CDR3 region has 13 residues. V dropped 0 bases and J dropped 0 bases, with 5 bases sitting between them. DNA of the CDR3: TGTGCCTGGAGTGTAGACATGAACACTGAAGCTTTCTTT. This gives the protein CAWSVDMNTEAFF.

This clone has just one count. The chain carries TRBV18 and TRBJ2-3; 7 nucleotides line up with TRBD2. Germline V gives CDR1 KGHSH, CDR2 LQKENI. The length of the CDR3 is 16 residues. Losses at the gene ends were 0 bases for V and 2 bases for J; bases not matched to a gene: 5. CDR3 coding DNA: TGTGCCAGCTCACCACCTGGTCGGGGGGTCACAGATACGCAGTATTTT. Protein sequence: CASSPPGRGVTDTQYF.

The V call is TRBV7-8, the J call TRBJ2-5; D ambiguous. Trimming pared 5 bases from V and 2 bases from J, leaving 6 bases between. The CDR3 loop spans 12 amino acids. The V gene's germline CDR1 is SGHVS and CDR2 FQNEAQ. The CDR3 DNA follows: TGTGCCAGCAGCCGCGATCAAGAGACCCAGTACTTC. Its protein is CASSRDQETQYF.

The genes are TRBV7-2 and TRBJ1-2, with D perhaps TRBD1 (6 bases). V lost 6 bases and J lost 4, with 12 bases in between. The CDR3 is made up of 13 amino acids. Per germline, CDR1 SGHTA and CDR2 FQGNSA. CDR3 coding DNA: TGTGCCAGCAGGAACAGGGTGTCCTATGGCTACACCTTC. This translates into CASRNRVSYGYTF.

The chain is built from TRBV10-3 and TRBJ1-4, with 7 bases aligning to TRBD1. This CDR3 has 14 residues. From germline, CDR1 is ENHRY and CDR2 SYGVKD. J was trimmed by 7 bases and V by 3 bases; bases with no gene match: 5. The CDR3 DNA sequence: TGTGCCATCAGTGACACAGGGGAGTTTGAAAAACTGTTTTTT. As protein: CAISDTGEFEKLFF.

This clone was recorded a few times. V is TRBV6-1 and J is TRBJ2-2, with TRBD2 matching 10 bases. The V gene end was trimmed by 2 bases and the J gene end by 6 bases; junction bases not matched to a gene: 3. The V gene's germline CDR1 is MNHNS and CDR2 SASEGT. This CDR3 comprises 15 residues. CDR3 loop: CASSELAGVAGELFF. Here the CDR3 DNA reads TGTGCCAGCAGTGAACTAGCGGGAGTTGCCGGGGAGCTGTTTTTT.

The chain combines TRBV9 with TRBJ1-2, with D perhaps matching TRBD1 (6 bases). The germline V gene has CDR1 SGDLS and CDR2 YYNGEE. V lost 1 base to trimming and J lost 0 bases, with 13 bases between them. The CDR3 runs to 16 residues. The CDR3 DNA reads as TGTGCCAGCAGCGTATTCGACAGGTCCTCTAACTATGGCTACACCTTC. This translates into CASSVFDRSSNYGYTF.

A note on this clone: One end of the junction is discordant with germline, which a read error may explain. In nucleotides, the CDR3 is TGTGCCAGCAGTTCACTCAGGGCTCACTCTGGGGCCAACGGCCTGACTTTC. This encodes CASSSLRAHSGANGLTF. The J gene is TRBJ2-6, the V gene TRBV28; maybe TRBD1 (5 bases). The length of the CDR3 is 17 residues. Germline CDR1 MDHEN, CDR2 SYDVKM.

The chain carries TRBV30 and TRBJ1-2, with 8 bases aligning to TRBD1. Germline V gene data show CDR1 as GTSNPN and CDR2 as SVGIG (reference sequence). This CDR3 is 17 amino acids long. The V gene end was trimmed by 4 bases and the J gene end by 4 bases; junction bases not matched to a gene: 17. CDR3 sequence reads: CAWTRTGLPSTFYGYTF. Written as DNA, the CDR3 is TGTGCCTGGACCCGGACAGGGCTCCCTTCAACCTTCTATGGCTACACCTTC.

V and J are TRBV7-3 and TRBJ2-1; 10 bases are shared with TRBD2. The V gene end was trimmed by 5 bases and the J gene end by 4 bases; junction bases not matched to a gene: 8. Looked up from germline, CDR1 is SGHTA and CDR2 is FQGTGA. CDR3 length: 16 residues. CDR3 sequence (DNA): TGTGCCAGCAGCAGCTTAGCGGGGGGTAGTTACAATGAGCAGTTCTTC. Its protein product is CASSSLAGGSYNEQFF. Looking up the rest from reference TRBV7-3 and TRBJ2-1 gives the full variable domain: GAGVSQTPSNKVTEKGKYVELRCDPISGHTALYWYRQSLGQGPEFLIYFQGTGAADDSGLPNDRFFAVRPEGSVSTLKIQRTERGDSAVYLCASSSLAGGSYNEQFFGPGTRLTVL.

This clone was observed a handful of times. The rearrangement joins TRBV19 to TRBJ1-6; 7 bases agree with TRBD1. CDR3 length: 13 amino acids. From germline, CDR1 is LNHDA and CDR2 SQIVND (reference sequence). The junction had 5 bases not matched to a gene; V was cut back by 5 bases and J by 10 bases. This CDR3 reads CASSLQGRSPLHF. The CDR3 bases are TGTGCCAGTAGTTTACAGGGGCGCTCACCCCTCCACTTT.

The CDR3: CAWLRGTGAGFF. The CDR3 DNA follows: TGTGCCTGGCTAAGGGGCACAGGGGCGGGTTTCTTT. The rearrangement uses TRBV30 and TRBJ1-1, with 7 bases fitting TRBD1. Germline V gives CDR1 GTSNPN, CDR2 SVGIG (reference sequence). Trimming took 5 bases from V and 13 from J; bases not matched to a gene: 13. There are 12 residues in the CDR3.

This sequence joins TRBV6-1 and TRBJ2-5; TRBD1 matches at 10 bases. The germline V gene has CDR1 MNHNS and CDR2 SASEGT. CDR3 length equals 14 residues. After removal of 7 bases from V and 5 bases from J, the junction contained 7 bases not matched to a gene. In DNA form, the CDR3 reads TGTGCCAGCATCCCGGGACAGGGGTTCGAGACCCAGTACTTC. Its translation is CASIPGQGFETQYF.

J is TRBJ2-2 and V is TRBV23-1, with 8 nucleotides matching TRBD1. TRBV23-1 is assigned to the ORF class and has an uncertain function. The junction had 5 bases not matched to a gene; V was cut back by 2 bases and J by 3 bases. The CDR3 loop spans 16 amino acids. The DNA for the CDR3 is TGCGCCAGCAGTCAACGACAGGGGATTGACACCGGGGAGCTGTTTTTT. This encodes CASSQRQGIDTGELFF.

The rearrangement links TRBV7-3 to TRBJ2-3; no firm D call. V was shortened by 3 bases and J by 5 bases, with 9 bases between the two germline ends. CDR1 is SGHTA and CDR2 is FQGTGA in the germline V gene. The CDR3 has 13 amino acids. The CDR3 DNA reads as TGTGCCAGCAGCTTTAATAGCCAAGATACGCAGTATTTT. Its protein product is CASSFNSQDTQYF.